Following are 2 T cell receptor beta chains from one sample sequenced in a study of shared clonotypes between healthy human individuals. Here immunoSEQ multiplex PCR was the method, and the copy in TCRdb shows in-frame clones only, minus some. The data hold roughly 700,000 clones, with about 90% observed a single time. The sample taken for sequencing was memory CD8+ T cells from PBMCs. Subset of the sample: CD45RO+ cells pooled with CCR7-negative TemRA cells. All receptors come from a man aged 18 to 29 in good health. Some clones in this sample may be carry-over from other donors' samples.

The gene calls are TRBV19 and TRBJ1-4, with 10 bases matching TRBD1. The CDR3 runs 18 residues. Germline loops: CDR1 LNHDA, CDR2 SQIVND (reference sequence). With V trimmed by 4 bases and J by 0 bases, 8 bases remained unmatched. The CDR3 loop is CASSTGTGDLATNEKLFF. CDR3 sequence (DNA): TGTGCCAGTAGTACGGGGACAGGGGATCTTGCAACTAATGAAAAACTGTTTTTT.

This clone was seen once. The CDR3 DNA reads as TGTGCCAGCAGTGGCCGGACAGGGGGCCTCGGGGAGCAGTTCTTC. This translates into CASSGRTGGLGEQFF. This rearrangement joins TRBV11-3 to TRBJ2-1, with TRBD1 matching over 11 bases. The germline V gene has CDR1 SGHNT and CDR2 YENEEA. V was clipped by 6 bases and J by 10 bases; unmatched bases: 11. The CDR3 contains 15 residues.